This TCR beta chain emerged from a study of blood T cell repertoires in COVID-19. Study as a whole: The United States, Italy and Spain were the sources of the acute and convalescent COVID-19 samples. From T cells, B-cell-depleted T cells, or PBMCs came the material, which was cDNA or gDNA.

Germline V lookup: CDR1 SSHAT, CDR2 FNYEAQ (reference sequence). The length of the CDR3 is 14 residues. In the authors' workflow: Quantification of nucleated cells was approximated via reference gene primer amplification. The table came from immunoSEQ multiplex PCR; TCRdb's copy has only in-frame clones and leaves some out. That table is the source of V, J and clone size, and D and trimming were worked out from the DNA. The sample shows approximately 150,000 clones, 80% to 90% of them seen only once. Comments on this clone: A junction end diverges from the germline sequence, so it may reflect a read error.

V usage is TRBV7-7 and J usage is TRBJ2-7; D might be TRBD2 (5 bases). Sequenced material: peripheral blood. The source is a man aged 55 to 70 with active or convalescent COVID-19. Here the CDR3 reads CASSLDVGVYEQYF. The CDR3 DNA is TGTGCTAGCAGCTTAGATGTCGGGGTCTACGAGCAGTACTTC.